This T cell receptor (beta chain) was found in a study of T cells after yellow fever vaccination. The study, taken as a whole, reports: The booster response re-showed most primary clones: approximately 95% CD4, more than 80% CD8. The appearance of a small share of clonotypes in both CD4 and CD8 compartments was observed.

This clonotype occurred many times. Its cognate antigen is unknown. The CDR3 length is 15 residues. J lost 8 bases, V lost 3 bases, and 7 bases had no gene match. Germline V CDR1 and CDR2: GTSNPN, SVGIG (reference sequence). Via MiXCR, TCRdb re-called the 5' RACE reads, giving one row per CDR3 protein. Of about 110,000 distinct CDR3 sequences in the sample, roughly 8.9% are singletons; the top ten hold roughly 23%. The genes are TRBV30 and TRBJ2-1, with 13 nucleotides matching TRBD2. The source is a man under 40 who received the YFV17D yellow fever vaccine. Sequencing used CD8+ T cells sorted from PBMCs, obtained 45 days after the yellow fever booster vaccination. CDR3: CAWSPFGTSGDEQFF. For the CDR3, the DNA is TGTGCCTGGAGCCCCTTCGGGACTAGCGGGGATGAGCAGTTCTTC.